This T cell receptor (beta chain) was documented in a study of shared clonotypes between healthy human individuals. Study-level information: Three men and two women, aged 18 to 49, were donors.

Notes on the study in general: Clonotype sharing across several donors was observed for 4% to 6.5% of naive CD4 clonotypes.

V was trimmed by 1 base and J by 5 bases, leaving 9 bases between them. The CDR3 has 13 amino acids. Germline V gives CDR1 KGHSH, CDR2 LQKENI. A remark on this clone: The antigen remains undetermined.

Clones were sequenced by immunoSEQ multiplex PCR, and TCRdb holds only the in-frame ones, with some missing. The repertoire holds 2 million to 2.5 million clones, with roughly 95% as singletons. The sequencing input was naive CD4+ T cells sorted from blood. Indicated subset: CD45RA+ positively selected. The clonotype comes from a man aged 18 to 29 in good health. The chain has TRBV18 and TRBJ2-7; D is unresolved. The CDR3 bases are TGTGCCAGCTCACCACTTTCCCCCGACGAGCAGTACTTC. It translates to CASSPLSPDEQYF.